The 18 T cell receptor beta chains below all came from one sample that was sequenced in a study of T-cell reconstitution after alpha-beta-depleted transplantation in children. Unique molecular identifiers were used to barcode this TCRbeta library. TCRdb redid the calling of the PCR reads with MiXCR, one entry per CDR3 protein. The sample lists 600,000 to 700,000 distinct CDR3 sequences; around 17% were seen once. The specimen comprised PBMCs from the stem cell graft donor, sampled from the stem cell graft. Every receptor here comes from a human donor who donated a stem cell graft to a child with acute myeloid leukemia.

This clonotype has a count of ten or more. This rearrangement joins TRBV10-3 to TRBJ1-2; 8 positions match TRBD1. Germline V gene sequence: CDR1 ENHRY, CDR2 SYGVKD. This CDR3 is 14 amino acids long. The J segment lost 6 bases and the V segment lost 6 bases, leaving 9 bases of the junction unmatched. The DNA of the CDR3 is TGTGCCATCAGCCGAGCACAGGGGGAGGATGGCTACACCTTC. Its translation is CAISRAQGEDGYTF.

This clonotype has only a few counts. The CDR3 sequence: CSARGQPSSYEQYV. The CDR3 DNA reads TGCAGTGCTAGAGGACAGCCTAGCTCCTACGAGCAGTACGTC. The rearrangement uses TRBV20-1 and TRBJ2-7; tentatively, D is TRBD1 (5 bases). This CDR3 has 14 amino acids. Trimming removed 1 base at V and 0 bases at J, with 10 bases between. Germline V lookup: CDR1 DFQATT, CDR2 SNEGSKA (reference sequence).

This clonotype was detected many times. The chain is built from TRBV20-1 and TRBJ2-7, with D perhaps TRBD1 (6 bases). Germline-derived CDR1 and CDR2 are DFQATT and SNEGSKA (reference sequence). Trimming took 5 bases from V and 3 from J, leaving 11 bases between them. This CDR3 comprises 12 residues. CDR3 sequence reads: CSAEDRCYEQYF. CDR3 bases: TGCAGTGCTGAAGACAGGTGCTACGAGCAGTACTTC.

Ten or more counts support this clonotype. This chain links TRBV12-3 or TRBV12-4 with TRBJ1-2; D is ambiguous. CDR3 length: 10 amino acids. V lost 6 bases and J 6 bases, leaving 5 bases between the germline ends. The CDR3 DNA reads TGTGCCAGCAGCAGAAATGGCTACACCTTC. Translated, it gives CASSRNGYTF.

The rearrangement joins TRBV20-1 to TRBJ2-1, with TRBD1 as a possible D gene (6 bases). Trimming stripped 5 bases from V and 8 bases from J, with 16 bases between. Germline loops: CDR1 DFQATT, CDR2 SNEGSKA (reference sequence). CDR3 length: 13 amino acids. The CDR3 reads CSAEPSGGDEQFF. DNA for the CDR3: TGCAGTGCTGAGCCCTCTGGGGGCGATGAGCAGTTCTTC.

Only a few counts were recorded for this clonotype. This chain uses TRBV4-3 with TRBJ2-7; no clear D gene. Deletions cut 0 bases from V and 2 bases from J, with 17 bases between. The CDR3 extends over 17 amino acids. Germline assignment: CDR1 LGHNA and CDR2 YSLEER. The CDR3 DNA sequence: TGCGCCAGCAGCCAAGATAACGGAGAGGCAGTTACCTACGAGCAGTACTTC. It yields the protein CASSQDNGEAVTYEQYF.

The chain carries TRBV11-2 and TRBJ1-3; D not resolved. From germline, CDR1 is SGHAT and CDR2 FQNNGV. This CDR3 has 14 residues. Trimming shortened V by 5 bases and J by 2 bases, and 10 bases separated the two germline ends. The CDR3 here is CASSDPLAGNTIYF. The CDR3 DNA reads TGTGCCAGCAGCGACCCCCTAGCTGGAAACACCATATATTTT.

This clonotype was counted a few times. The chain uses TRBV7-3 and TRBJ2-7; either TRBD1 or TRBD2 may fit D (5 bases each). V lost 5 bases, J lost 5 bases, and 19 bases lay in between. CDR1 SGHTA and CDR2 FQGTGA come from the germline V gene. This CDR3 comprises 15 residues. The CDR3: CASSNGTGKGHEQYF. The CDR3 region has the DNA TGTGCCAGCAGCAATGGGACCGGCAAGGGTCACGAGCAGTACTTC.

This rearrangement joins TRBV7-9 to TRBJ1-2; D is possibly TRBD1 (5 bases). In germline, CDR1 is SEHNR, CDR2 FQNEAQ (reference sequence). V shed 8 bases and J shed 4 bases, with 17 bases lying between them. CDR3 size: 14 residues. CDR3 sequence reads: CASYRDSTSYGYTF. The CDR3 DNA follows: TGTGCCAGCTACCGGGACTCAACAAGCTATGGCTACACCTTC.

The V call is TRBV20-1, the J call TRBJ1-4, with D hard to call. V was shortened by 2 bases and J by 3 bases, with 16 bases between the two germline ends. The CDR3 sequence is 16 residues long. Germline CDR1 is DFQATT and CDR2 is SNEGSKA (reference sequence). CDR3 region: CSARSGGGLANEKLFF. CDR3 nucleotides: TGCAGTGCTAGATCCGGCGGCGGACTGGCTAATGAAAAACTGTTTTTT.

This clonotype was counted many times. The chain has TRBV20-1 and TRBJ1-6; D is ambiguous. Trimming took off 1 base at V and 6 bases at J, with 13 bases between the two ends. The CDR3 has 15 amino acids. Germline V gives CDR1 DFQATT, CDR2 SNEGSKA (reference sequence). CDR3 in amino acids: CSARVPQLPNSPLHF. CDR3 in DNA: TGCAGTGCTAGAGTTCCCCAGCTTCCTAATTCACCCCTCCACTTT.

This clonotype was observed many times. V usage is TRBV5-1 and J usage is TRBJ2-5, with TRBD2 matching 7 bases. J lost 4 bases, V lost 4 bases, and 7 bases had no gene match. The CDR3 sequence is 14 residues long. CDR1 is SGHRS, CDR2 YFSETQ, per germline. The CDR3 protein is CASSPPSSGETQYF. For the CDR3, the DNA is TGCGCCAGCAGCCCGCCGTCTAGCGGAGAGACCCAGTACTTC.

This clonotype has more than one count but fewer than ten. The chain uses TRBV5-1 and TRBJ1-1; 8 bases are a match to TRBD1. V trimming: 0 bases; J trimming: 11 bases; junction bases outside the gene matches: 12. This CDR3 comprises 15 residues. In germline, CDR1 is SGHRS, CDR2 YFSETQ. The CDR3 DNA follows: TGCGCCAGCAGCTTGGCCGGGCAGGGGGCCCAGAAGGCTTTCTTT. Amino acid sequence: CASSLAGQGAQKAFF.

This clonotype was counted ten times or more. This chain connects TRBV5-1 to TRBJ2-1; D not certain. The CDR3 loop spans 15 amino acids. The V and J ends lost 0 bases and 0 bases respectively, with 7 bases between them. The V gene's germline CDR1 is SGHRS and CDR2 YFSETQ. CDR3 DNA: TGCGCCAGCAGCTTGGTACGGTCCTCCTACAATGAGCAGTTCTTC. Protein: CASSLVRSSYNEQFF.

The rearrangement links TRBV19 to TRBJ1-5; no firm D call. The CDR3 is 14 amino acids. V was pared by 6 bases and J by 4 bases, with 13 bases between. From germline, CDR1 is LNHDA and CDR2 SQIVND (reference sequence). CDR3 DNA: TGTGCCAGTAGGGACTCCCTAGGTAATCAGCCCCAGCATTTT. Its translation is CASRDSLGNQPQHF.

The CDR3 loop is CASSQVLTLGQYF. The DNA for the CDR3 is TGTGCCAGCAGCCAAGTCCTGACTCTCGGACAGTATTTT. The chain uses TRBV3-1 and TRBJ2-3; D unclear. Per the germline V gene, CDR1 is LGHDT and CDR2 is YNNKEL (reference sequence). The CDR3 runs 13 residues. Trimming took off 1 base at V and 12 bases at J, with 14 bases between the two ends.

This rearrangement joins TRBV28 to TRBJ2-4, with D perhaps matching TRBD1 (6 bases). Germline CDR1 is MDHEN and CDR2 is SYDVKM. The CDR3 is 16 amino acids. The ends were cut back, 6 bases at V and 0 bases at J, with 15 bases in the middle. The CDR3, as DNA: TGTGCCAGCAGCCTGGACAGCTCCCTAGCCAAAAACATTCAGTACTTC. Translating gives CASSLDSSLAKNIQYF.

The chain is built from TRBV10-3 and TRBJ1-2; 7 bases match TRBD1. The CDR3 is 14 residues long. Germline lookup yields CDR1 ENHRY and CDR2 SYGVKD. Losses at the gene ends were 4 bases for V and 8 bases for J; bases not matched to a gene: 10. The chain's CDR3 is CAISVGTGDGGYTF. The CDR3 DNA reads as TGTGCCATCAGTGTCGGTACAGGGGATGGCGGCTACACCTTC.